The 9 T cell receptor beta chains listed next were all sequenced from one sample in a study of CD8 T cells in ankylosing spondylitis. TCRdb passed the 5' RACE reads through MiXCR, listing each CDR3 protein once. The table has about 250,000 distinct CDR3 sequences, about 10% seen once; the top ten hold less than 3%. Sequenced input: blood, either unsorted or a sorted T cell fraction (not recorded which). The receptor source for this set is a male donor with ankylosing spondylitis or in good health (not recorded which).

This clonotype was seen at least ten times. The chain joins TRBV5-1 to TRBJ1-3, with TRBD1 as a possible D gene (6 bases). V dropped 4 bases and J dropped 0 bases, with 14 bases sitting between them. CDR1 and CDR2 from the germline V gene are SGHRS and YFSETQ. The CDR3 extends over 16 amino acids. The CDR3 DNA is TGCGCCAGCAGCCGGGGGGCGGGAAGCTCTGGAAACACCATATATTTT. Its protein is CASSRGAGSSGNTIYF.

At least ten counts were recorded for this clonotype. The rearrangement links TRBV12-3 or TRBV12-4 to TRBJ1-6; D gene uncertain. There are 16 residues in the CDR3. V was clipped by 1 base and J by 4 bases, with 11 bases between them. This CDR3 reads CASSLGPSDYNSPLHF. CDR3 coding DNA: TGTGCCAGCAGTTTAGGTCCGTCTGATTATAATTCACCCCTCCACTTT.

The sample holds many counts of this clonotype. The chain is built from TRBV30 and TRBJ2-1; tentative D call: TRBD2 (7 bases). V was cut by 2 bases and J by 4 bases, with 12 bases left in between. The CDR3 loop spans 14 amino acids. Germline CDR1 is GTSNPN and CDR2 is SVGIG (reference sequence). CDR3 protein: CAWSRAGAYNEQFF. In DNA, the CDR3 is TGTGCCTGGAGTAGGGCGGGGGCTTACAATGAGCAGTTCTTC.

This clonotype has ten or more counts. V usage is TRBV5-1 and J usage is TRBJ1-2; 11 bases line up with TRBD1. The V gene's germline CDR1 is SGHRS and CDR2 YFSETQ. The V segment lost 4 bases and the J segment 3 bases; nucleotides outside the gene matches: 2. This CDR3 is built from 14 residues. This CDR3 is CASSKGQGDYGYTF. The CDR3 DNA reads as TGCGCCAGCAGCAAGGGACAGGGGGACTATGGCTACACCTTC.

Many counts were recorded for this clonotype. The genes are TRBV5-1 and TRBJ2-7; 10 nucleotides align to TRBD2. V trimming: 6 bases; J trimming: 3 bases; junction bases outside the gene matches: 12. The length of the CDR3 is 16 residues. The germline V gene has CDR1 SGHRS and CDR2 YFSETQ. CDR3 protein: CASTYTPAGGLYEQYF. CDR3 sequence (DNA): TGCGCCAGCACTTACACCCCAGCGGGAGGGCTCTACGAGCAGTACTTC.

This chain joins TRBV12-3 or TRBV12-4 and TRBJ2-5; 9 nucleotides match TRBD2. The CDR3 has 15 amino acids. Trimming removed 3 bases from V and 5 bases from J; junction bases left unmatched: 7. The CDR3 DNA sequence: TGTGCCAGCAGTTTGGGAGCTAGCGGGGAGGAGACCCAGTACTTC. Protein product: CASSLGASGEETQYF.

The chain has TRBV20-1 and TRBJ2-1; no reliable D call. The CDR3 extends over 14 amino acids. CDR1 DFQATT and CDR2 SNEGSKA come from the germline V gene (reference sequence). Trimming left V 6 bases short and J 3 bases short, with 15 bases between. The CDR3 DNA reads TGCAGTGCCCCTCCCCCGAGAGACTACAATGAGCAGTTCTTC. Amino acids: CSAPPPRDYNEQFF.

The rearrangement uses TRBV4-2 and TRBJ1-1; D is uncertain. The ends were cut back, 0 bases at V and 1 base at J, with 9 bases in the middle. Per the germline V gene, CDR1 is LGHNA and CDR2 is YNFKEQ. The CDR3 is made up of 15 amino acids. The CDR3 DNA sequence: TGTGCCAGCAGCCAAGAGGCCTCCTGGAACACTGAAGCTTTCTTT. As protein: CASSQEASWNTEAFF.

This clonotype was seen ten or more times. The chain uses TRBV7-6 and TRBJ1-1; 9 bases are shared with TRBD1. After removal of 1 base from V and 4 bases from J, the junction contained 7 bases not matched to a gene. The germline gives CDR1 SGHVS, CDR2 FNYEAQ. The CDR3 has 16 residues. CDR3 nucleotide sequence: TGTGCCAGCAGCTTAGGTACACAGGGGGCGGGCACTGAAGCTTTCTTT. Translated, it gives CASSLGTQGAGTEAFF.